These T cell receptor beta chains were read from a single sample in a study of memory CD4+ T cells and cytomegalovirus serostatus. Using immunoSEQ multiplex PCR, the repertoire was profiled, and TCRdb retains in-frame clones only, with some absent. The sample contains some 57,000 clones, 70% to 80% of which appear only once. Specimen: memory CD4+ T cells from blood. All receptors come from an adult in good health and CMV-seronegative. Both conserved end residues are part of each CDR3.

V: TRBV7-6
length: 15
J: TRBJ2-2
CDR3: CASSMGLNTGGELFF

V: TRBV28
length: 15
J: TRBJ2-1
CDR3: CASTLSGRAYNEQFF

V: TRBV10-1
length: 14
J: TRBJ1-1
CDR3: CASSLDRGLTEAFF

V: TRBV4-1
length: 15
J: TRBJ1-4
CDR3: CASSLALGRWGKLFF

V: TRBV6-1
length: 15
J: TRBJ1-2
CDR3: CASSPREPGNYGYTF

V: TRBV4-1
length: 13
J: TRBJ1-1
CDR3: CASREIKNTEAFF

V: TRBV5-1
length: 15
J: TRBJ2-2
CDR3: CASSLHSGYTGELFF

V: TRBV5-4
length: 13
J: TRBJ1-6
CDR3: CASRGDGVSPLHF

V: TRBV6-1
length: 14
J: TRBJ1-2
CDR3: CASSEYQPNYGYTF

V: TRBV21-1
length: 18
J: TRBJ1-5
CDR3: CASSKGRYRTRSNQPQHF

V: TRBV5-8
length: 12
J: TRBJ2-1
CDR3: CASSLVNNEQFF

V: TRBV5-6
length: 16
J: TRBJ2-3
CDR3: CASSLWVGKSTDTQYF

V: TRBV14
length: 12
J: TRBJ2-4
CDR3: CASGSGGNIQYF

V: TRBV2
length: 13
J: TRBJ2-1
CDR3: CASKGLQAGEQFF

V: TRBV2
length: 14
J: TRBJ1-2
CDR3: CASSEGQDLYGYTF

V: TRBV9
length: 14
J: TRBJ1-4
CDR3: CASSSGATNEKLFF

V: TRBV6-1
length: 15
J: TRBJ1-1
CDR3: CASSQRQGAGTEAFF

V: TRBV28
length: 16
J: TRBJ1-5
CDR3: CASRVGGALSNQPQHF

V: TRBV4-1
length: 15
J: TRBJ2-5
CDR3: CASSLGLAGQETQYF

V: TRBV4-1
length: 16
J: TRBJ1-1
CDR3: CASSRDRGDRYTEAFF

V: TRBV28
length: 14
J: TRBJ1-2
CDR3: CASSSGTVPYGYTF

V: TRBV6-1
length: 15
J: TRBJ2-7
CDR3: CASSGSAGGLYEQYF

V: TRBV2
length: 16
J: TRBJ1-4
CDR3: CASGTGGRSTNEKLFF

V: TRBV10-3
length: 14
J: TRBJ1-1
CDR3: CATTQTGVNTEAFF

V: TRBV9
length: 15
J: TRBJ2-3
CDR3: CASSVRGRGSDTQYF

V: TRBV9
length: 15
J: TRBJ1-3
CDR3: CASSVTDISGSTIYF

V: TRBV2
length: 11
J: TRBJ2-4
CDR3: CASTGGDIQYF

V: TRBV2
length: 14
J: TRBJ1-2
CDR3: CASSEWTGALGYTF

V: TRBV9
length: 15
J: TRBJ1-4
CDR3: CASSLGLRFEEKLFF

V: TRBV7-2
length: 13
J: TRBJ1-4
CDR3: CASSLSVAGEMFF

V: TRBV2
length: 14
J: TRBJ1-1
CDR3: CASSRDYTRTEAFF

V: TRBV2
length: 13
J: TRBJ1-5
CDR3: CASKAGSNQPQHF

V: TRBV27
length: 12
J: TRBJ1-5
CDR3: CASRGNKGHQHF

V: TRBV7-8
length: 13
J: TRBJ1-1
CDR3: CASSLREESEAFF

V: TRBV5-1
length: 12
J: TRBJ1-5
CDR3: CASSSTYQPQHF

V: TRBV20-1
length: 11
J: TRBJ2-1
CDR3: CSAYENGEQFF

V: TRBV5-1
length: 15
J: TRBJ2-5
CDR3: CASSLALGRAETQYF

V: TRBV5-1
length: 17
J: TRBJ2-5
CDR3: CASSSSGRQAWQETQYF

V: TRBV11-2
length: 13
J: TRBJ2-7
CDR3: CASSLGVPYEQYF

V: TRBV6-1
length: 13
J: TRBJ1-1
CDR3: CASSETSNTEAFF

V: TRBV10-3
length: 17
J: TRBJ1-2
CDR3: CAIRGERGTSDNYGYTF

V: TRBV27
length: 14
J: TRBJ1-4
CDR3: CASALDRHNEKLFF

V: TRBV11-3
length: 12
J: TRBJ2-5
CDR3: CASSYGEETQYF

V: TRBV16
length: 14
J: TRBJ2-3
CDR3: CASSGAGSTDTQYF

V: TRBV29-1
length: 13
J: TRBJ1-1
CDR3: CSGEAYVGTEAFF

V: TRBV29-1
length: 14
J: TRBJ2-1
CDR3: CSVAPGSTYNEQFF

V: TRBV25-1
length: 12
J: TRBJ2-7
CDR3: CASSAGGTEQYF

V: TRBV6-1
length: 18
J: TRBJ2-2
CDR3: CASSEALPRGSNTGELFF

V: TRBV19
length: 13
J: TRBJ1-6
CDR3: CASSRQGNSPLHF

V: TRBV29-1
length: 13
J: TRBJ1-3
CDR3: CSVGADSGNTIYF

V: TRBV5-6
length: 14
J: TRBJ2-7
CDR3: CASSLSGSSYEQYF

V: TRBV27
length: 14
J: TRBJ1-2
CDR3: CASSLKGKDYGYTF

V: TRBV5-1
length: 17
J: TRBJ2-6
CDR3: CASSLKVQGTGANVLTF

V: TRBV19
length: 17
J: TRBJ1-2
CDR3: CASSSSISQGQGKSYTF